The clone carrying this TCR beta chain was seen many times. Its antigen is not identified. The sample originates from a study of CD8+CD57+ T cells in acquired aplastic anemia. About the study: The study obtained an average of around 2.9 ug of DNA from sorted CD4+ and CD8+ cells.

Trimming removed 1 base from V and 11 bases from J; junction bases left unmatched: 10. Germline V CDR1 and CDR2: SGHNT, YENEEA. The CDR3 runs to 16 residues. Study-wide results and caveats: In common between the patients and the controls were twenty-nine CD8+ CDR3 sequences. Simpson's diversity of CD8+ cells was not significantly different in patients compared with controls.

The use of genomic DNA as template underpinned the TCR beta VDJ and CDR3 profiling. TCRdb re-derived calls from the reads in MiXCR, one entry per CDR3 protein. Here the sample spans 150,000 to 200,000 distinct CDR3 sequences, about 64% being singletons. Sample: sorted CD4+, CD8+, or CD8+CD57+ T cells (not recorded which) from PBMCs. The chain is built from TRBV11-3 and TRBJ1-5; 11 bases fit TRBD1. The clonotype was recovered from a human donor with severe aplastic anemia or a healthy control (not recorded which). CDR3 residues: CASSLGGDRGCWSQHF. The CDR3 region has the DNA TGTGCCAGCAGCTTAGGTGGGGACAGGGGGTGTTGGTCCCAGCATTTT.